Detailed here is one T cell receptor beta chain. In the authors' methods: Cell counts per sample came from amplifying reference gene primers. Produced via immunoSEQ multiplex PCR; TCRdb's table is partial and in-frame only. V, J and clone size reflect that table, while D and trimming were determined from the DNA. The sample records roughly 87,000 clones, roughly 83% being singletons. These data come from a study of blood T cell repertoires in COVID-19. V shed 4 bases and J shed 5 bases, with 17 bases lying between them. Germline CDR1 is LNHDA and CDR2 is SQIVND (reference sequence). The CDR3 covers 15 residues.

The chain has TRBV19 and TRBJ2-5; possible D gene TRBD1, 6 bases. The TCR was taken from a middle-aged man with active COVID-19. The sequenced sample was peripheral blood. The CDR3 region is CASSRSGNQGETQYF. The CDR3, as DNA: TGTGCCAGTAGTAGGTCAGGGAATCAGGGGGAGACCCAGTACTTC.